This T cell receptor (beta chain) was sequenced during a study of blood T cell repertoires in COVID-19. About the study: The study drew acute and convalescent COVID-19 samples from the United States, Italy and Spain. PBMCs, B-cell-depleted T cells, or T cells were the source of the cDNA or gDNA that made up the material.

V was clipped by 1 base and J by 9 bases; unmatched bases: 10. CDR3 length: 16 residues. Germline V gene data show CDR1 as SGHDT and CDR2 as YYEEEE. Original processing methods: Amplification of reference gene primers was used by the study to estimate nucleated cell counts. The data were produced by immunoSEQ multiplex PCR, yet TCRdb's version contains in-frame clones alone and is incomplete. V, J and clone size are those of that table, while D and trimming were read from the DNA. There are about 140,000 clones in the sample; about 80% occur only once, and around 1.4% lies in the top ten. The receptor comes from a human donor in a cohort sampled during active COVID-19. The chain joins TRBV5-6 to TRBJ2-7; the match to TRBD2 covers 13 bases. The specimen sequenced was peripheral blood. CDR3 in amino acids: CASSLWGTSGIKGQYF. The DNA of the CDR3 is TGTGCCAGCAGCTTGTGGGGGACTAGCGGGATAAAAGGGCAGTACTTC.